Listed here are 20 T cell receptor beta chains from one sample, sequenced in a study of cytomegalovirus exposure and HLA in healthy donors. 13 Jbeta primers and 60 Vbeta primers were used for the PCR. Libraries were prepared by immunoSEQ multiplex PCR; TCRdb keeps only in-frame clonotypes and omits some of them. The data show fewer than 150,000 clones, with 65% to 75% seen just once and 5.8% held by the top ten. Sequenced input: PBMCs. The receptors derive from a woman between 50 and 59 years old in good health and CMV-seropositive.

This chain joins TRBV5-6 and TRBJ1-2; weak D call: TRBD1 (5 bases). This CDR3 region has 13 residues. Trimming took 4 bases from V and 4 from J, leaving 11 bases between them. The germline V gene encodes CDR1 SGHDT and CDR2 YYEEEE. The DNA for the CDR3 is TGTGCCAGCAGCCCAGGGTGGGGCTATGGCTACACCTTC. It is translated as CASSPGWGYGYTF. Filled out from reference TRBV5-6 and TRBJ1-2, the complete variable domain reads DAGVTQSPTHLIKTRGQQVTLRCSPKSGHDTVSWYQQALGQGPQFIFQYYEEEERQRGNFPDRFSGHQFPNYSSELNVNALLLGDSALYLCASSPGWGYGYTFGSGTRLTVV.

The chain joins TRBV30 to TRBJ1-5, with 8 positions matching TRBD1. Per germline, CDR1 GTSNPN and CDR2 SVGIG (reference sequence). Trimming at V came to 5 bases and at J to 0 bases, leaving 3 bases not matched to a gene. The CDR3 extends over 14 amino acids. The CDR3 DNA reads TGTGCCTGGGACAGGGGCTATAGCAATCAGCCCCAGCATTTT. Translation: CAWDRGYSNQPQHF.

This clone was seen only a few times. The CDR3: CASSSGTGWYEQYF. DNA of the CDR3: TGTGCCAGCAGCTCCGGGACAGGGTGGTACGAGCAGTACTTC. V usage is TRBV5-6 and J usage is TRBJ2-7; 9 bases are shared with TRBD1. The trim removed 3 bases at V and 4 bases at J, leaving 5 bases unmatched. This CDR3 is 14 amino acids long. Germline CDR1 and CDR2: SGHDT and YYEEEE.

V gene TRBV10-2 combines with J gene TRBJ1-5; the match to TRBD1 covers 11 bases. V dropped 4 bases and J dropped 7; count of bases not matched to a gene: 3. Germline V gene sequence: CDR1 WSHSY, CDR2 SAAADI. This CDR3 is built from 14 residues. CDR3 protein: CASSVGDRGQPQHF. In DNA form, the CDR3 reads TGCGCCAGCAGTGTAGGGGACAGGGGGCAGCCCCAGCATTTT.

The CDR3 DNA sequence: TGTGCCAGCTCCCTGGACAGGGGGCGGGATTCACCCCTCCACTTT. As protein: CASSLDRGRDSPLHF. V gene TRBV18 combines with J gene TRBJ1-6, with TRBD1 identical over 11 bases. The germline V gene encodes CDR1 KGHSH and CDR2 LQKENI. The CDR3 consists of 15 residues. Unmatched junction bases numbered 6, after V lost 6 bases and J lost 8 bases.

The V and J genes are TRBV7-9 and TRBJ1-2; weak D call: TRBD1 (5 bases). CDR1 is SEHNR and CDR2 is FQNEAQ in the germline V gene (reference sequence). V lost 4 bases and J 9 bases, leaving 21 bases between the germline ends. There are 15 residues in the CDR3. The CDR3 is CASSSSMGRGWSYTF. CDR3 nucleotides: TGTGCCAGCAGCTCATCGATGGGGCGGGGGTGGAGCTACACCTTC.

The chain carries TRBV10-2 and TRBJ2-1; 12 bases match TRBD2. Germline CDR1 reads WSHSY; CDR2 reads SAAADI. The CDR3 is 15 residues long. Trimming at V came to 6 bases and at J to 6 bases, leaving 6 bases not matched to a gene. CDR3 DNA: TGCGCCAGCAGCGGTCTAGCGGGGGGGTCCAATGAGCAGTTCTTC. This gives the protein CASSGLAGGSNEQFF.

V usage is TRBV5-4 and J usage is TRBJ1-1; D is perhaps TRBD1 (5 bases). The V end was cut by 0 bases, the J end by 5 bases, with 8 bases between. This CDR3 spans 13 amino acids. The germline V gene has CDR1 SGHNT and CDR2 YYREEE (reference sequence). CDR3 residues: CASSLVTETEAFF. The DNA of the CDR3 is TGTGCCAGCAGCTTGGTGACAGAAACTGAAGCTTTCTTT.

The chain combines TRBV9 with TRBJ1-3; D is undetermined. Germline lookup yields CDR1 SGDLS and CDR2 YYNGEE. The ends were cut back, 0 bases at V and 4 bases at J, with 8 bases in the middle. The CDR3 sequence is 14 residues long. The CDR3 protein is CASSVDGRGNTIYF. The CDR3 nucleotides are TGTGCCAGCAGCGTAGATGGTCGGGGAAACACCATATATTTT. The entire variable domain, with the rest obtained from reference TRBV9 and TRBJ1-3, is as follows: DSGVTQTPKHLITATGQRVTLRCSPRSGDLSVYWYQQSLDQGLQFLIQYYNGEERAKGNILERFSAQQFPDLHSELNLSSLELGDSALYFCASSVDGRGNTIYFGEGSWLTVV.

The gene calls are TRBV21-1 and TRBJ2-1; TRBD1, the table's D call, was not compared with the DNA. TRBV21-1 is marked as a pseudogene. The CDR3 covers 19 residues. The CDR3 region is CASSNPRDRTLSRYNEQFF. CDR3 coding DNA: TGTGCCAGCAGCAATCCCCGGGACAGGACCCTTAGTCGTTACAATGAGCAGTTCTTC.

V and J are TRBV18 and TRBJ2-3; 8 bases match TRBD2. With 3 bases clipped from V and 2 bases from J, the junction kept 1 base outside the gene matches. From germline, CDR1 is KGHSH and CDR2 LQKENI. The CDR3 runs 14 residues. CDR3 nucleotide sequence: TGTGCCAGCTCACCTAGCGGGGACACAGATACGCAGTATTTT. Its translation: CASSPSGDTDTQYF.

The J gene is TRBJ2-4, the V gene TRBV2; D is perhaps TRBD1 (5 bases). V was trimmed by 6 bases and J by 0 bases, leaving 12 bases between them. This CDR3 contains 15 residues. CDR1 is SNHLY and CDR2 is FYNNEI in the germline V gene. CDR3 sequence (DNA): TGTGCCAGCAGGGGGCAGAATCTAGCCAAAAACATTCAGTACTTC. Encoded protein: CASRGQNLAKNIQYF.

This clone was observed a few times. The chain is built from TRBV19 and TRBJ1-5; no firm D call. The germline CDR1 and CDR2 sequences are LNHDA and SQIVND (reference sequence). The CDR3 is made up of 18 amino acids. The V and J ends lost 7 bases and 9 bases respectively, with 31 bases between them. In DNA, the CDR3 is TGTGCCAGTAAGATGGACGTCTCTAGTCGGGAGGTGATGCGGCCCCAGCATTTT. It encodes CASKMDVSSREVMRPQHF.

V gene TRBV5-6 combines with J gene TRBJ2-5; 10 bases align to TRBD2. The trim removed 0 bases at V and 5 bases at J, leaving 10 bases unmatched. The CDR3 runs to 17 residues. Germline assignment: CDR1 SGHDT and CDR2 YYEEEE. CDR3 nucleotide sequence: TGTGCCAGCAGCTTGGGGTGGGTAGCGGGGGGCCACGAGACCCAGTACTTC. Amino acid sequence: CASSLGWVAGGHETQYF.

There are a few counts of this clone. The chain recombines TRBV19 with TRBJ1-1; 8 nucleotides align to TRBD1. CDR1 and CDR2 (germline): LNHDA, SQIVND (reference sequence). Trimming at V came to 6 bases and at J to 5 bases, leaving 5 bases not matched to a gene. The CDR3 spans 13 residues. CDR3 loop: CASSHRQGTEAFF. The CDR3 bases are TGTGCCAGTAGCCACAGACAGGGGACTGAAGCTTTCTTT.

V is TRBV6-5 and J is TRBJ1-5; D remains ambiguous. This CDR3 contains 14 residues. The germline CDR1 and CDR2 sequences are MNHEY and SVGAGI. V lost 6 bases, J lost 4 bases, and 13 bases lay in between. CDR3 nucleotides: TGTGCCAGCAGAAGCGGACCCTCAAATCAGCCCCAGCATTTT. As protein: CASRSGPSNQPQHF.

This clone has only a few counts. The rearrangement uses TRBV5-1 and TRBJ1-1, with D unclear. There are 13 residues in the CDR3. The germline V and J ends were trimmed by 0 bases and 4 bases, with 7 bases remaining between them. Germline CDR1 and CDR2: SGHRS and YFSETQ. In DNA form, the CDR3 reads TGCGCCAGCAGCTTGGATGGAGTCACTGAAGCTTTCTTT. It encodes CASSLDGVTEAFF.

CDR3 nucleotides: TGTGCCAGCAGCCACTTAGGCAGGGCAGACTTGGACACTGAAGCTTTCTTT. Translation: CASSHLGRADLDTEAFF. The chain recombines TRBV14 with TRBJ1-1; perhaps TRBD1 as D (5 bases). CDR3 length: 17 residues. Per the germline V gene, CDR1 is SGHDN and CDR2 is FVKESK. V was cut by 3 bases and J by 3 bases, with 20 bases left in between.

This chain joins TRBV19 and TRBJ1-6, with 7 nucleotides matching TRBD1. V lost 5 bases to trimming and J lost 10 bases; unmatched junction nucleotides: 11. Germline CDR1 and CDR2: LNHDA and SQIVND (reference sequence). This CDR3 contains 15 residues. CDR3 sequence (DNA): TGTGCCAGTAGTCTACGGCAGACAGGGCAATCACCCCTCCACTTT. This translates into CASSLRQTGQSPLHF. Full variable domain (outside the CDR3, taken from reference TRBV19 and TRBJ1-6): DGGITQSPKYLFRKEGQNVTLSCEQNLNHDAMYWYRQDPGQGLRLIYYSQIVNDFQKGDIAEGYSVSREKKESFPLTVTSAQKNPTAFYLCASSLRQTGQSPLHFGNGTRLTVT.

The V gene is TRBV30, the J gene TRBJ2-1; 9 bases fit TRBD1. CDR3 length: 14 amino acids. V lost 1 base to trimming and J lost 3 bases; unmatched junction nucleotides: 1. Per the germline V gene, CDR1 is GTSNPN and CDR2 is SVGIG (reference sequence). This CDR3 is CAWSGGQGYNEQFF. Written as DNA, the CDR3 is TGTGCCTGGAGTGGGGGACAGGGCTACAATGAGCAGTTCTTC.